This T cell receptor beta chain derives from a study of cytomegalovirus exposure and HLA in healthy donors (dated by TCRdb to about 2017). Describing the broader study: In an earlier analysis of under 600 of the donors, about 270 Gb of sequence data and 90 million to 120 million unique TCR beta sequences from 180 million or so T cells were reported. Roughly 300 gigabases of sequencing data and approximately 92 million unique TCR sequences made up an early release that covered 640 HLA-typed donors. Of the roughly 400 genotyped donors, approximately 80% were placed in the genetic ancestry cluster associated with self-reported Caucasian donors. The study was designed to test whether signatures of past pathogen exposure could be identified by cataloging public T cell receptors. The study profiled the T cell repertoires of about 720 subjects by immunosequencing and related them to cytomegalovirus serostatus. Along with the roughly 610-subject first cohort, a separate validation cohort of 120 different subjects was used. The study combined high-throughput TCR immunosequencing, statistical association of individual TCRs with disease status, and machine learning to predict cytomegalovirus infection status. To study patterns of TCR occurrence, a later analysis re-analyzed previously published TCR beta repertoires from 600 to 750 donors and added high-resolution HLA genotyping. In the later analysis, no new phenotypic data were used to find candidate immune exposures; instead, reliance was placed on TCR beta sequences and their occurrence across donors. An earlier analysis of approximately 630 of the donors applied high-throughput TCR beta sequencing to assess whether each TCR beta V gene segment acted as functional or pseudogenic. Alongside the repertoire data, information on donor age, sex, ethnicity and CMV serostatus was compiled. Genome-wide SNP genotypes for about 65% of the roughly 670 donors were used in a later genetic analysis, which treated that subset as a discovery cohort. Every repertoire in the discovery cohort had been generated on one and the same sequencing platform. Class I and class II HLA loci were covered by the typing at four-digit resolution. The number of donors typed differed by locus, with 629-630 for A, B, C, DRB1 and DQB1, around 500 for DQA1, 600 to 610 for DPA1, and approximately 470 for DPB1. Roughly five DR-DQ haplotypes were treated as single units for association and clustering because of strong linkage in the cohort. On average, around 200,000 unique TCR beta nucleotide sequences were sequenced per donor among a few hundred genotyped donors of the cohort, with approximately 18% of those sequences being non-productive.

General conclusions and limits of the study: A further reported finding was that TCR beta sequences accurately predicted the HLA-A and HLA-B alleles for most subjects in the first cohort. Across donors, most TCR sequences were observed very rarely, whereas some public TCRs were present in many individuals. An earlier analysis of around 540 of the donors showed that most TCR beta V segments appeared in productive rearrangements either about 87% or about 30% of the time, which broadly matched IMGT annotations. HLA typing was unavailable for some donors at each locus, so association tests used only the typed subset. The study listed approximately 150 TCR beta chains as associated with cytomegalovirus. When HLA alleles, especially DR and DQ, strongly co-occurred, attributing TCR associations to individual alleles was difficult. A cluster of highly shared sequence variants was judged likely to be a technical artifact of the sequencing pipeline. In vitro tests confirmed that a few of the cytomegalovirus-associated TCR beta chains recognize cytomegalovirus antigens. In a later genetic analysis, a missense DCLRE1C variant was associated with V-gene and J-gene trimming of TCR beta chains, and the association was replicated in an independent cohort. Over 15 rarely observed V segments, including chromosome 9 orphons, were excluded from the earlier analysis of almost 600 of the donors because counts were too low. A later analysis found that HLA-associated TCR beta chains were more clonally expanded and had lower generation probabilities than equally common non-associated chains. A later analysis reported that several top co-occurrence clusters appeared linked to parvovirus B19, influenza, CMV and Epstein-Barr virus. According to a later genetic analysis, donors in an Asian-associated ancestry cluster had fewer N-insertions in productive TCRs than the roughly 700-donor mean. A later analysis found that most CMV-associated TCR beta chains appeared HLA-restricted, with HLA associations seemingly driven largely by CMV exposure. Cytomegalovirus status was reported to be diagnosed by the classifier with high specificity and sensitivity in both the original and validation cohorts. In a later analysis, around 17,000 TCR beta sequences were associated with specific HLA alleles at a false discovery rate of 0.05. CMV serostatus was the only immune exposure information available for the cohort. The authors suggested that the approach could potentially be extended to other disease states and immunological phenotypes. Some IMGT-functional V segments, including TRBV6-2 and TRBV6-3, could not be told apart with the 87-base-pair reads, so those segments were excluded. In a later analysis, the rate of TCR association differed among HLA loci, with DRB1 alleles having the most associated TCRs and HLA-C alleles having the fewest. The presence/absence analyses assumed that sequencing depth was roughly uniform across donors, and that assumption may not be true. Linkage disequilibrium might explain the correlated functional status among segregating V segments, but an unknown experimental factor could not be ruled out. In this cohort, only TCR beta chains were sequenced, and detectable features were limited by the absence of alpha or paired-chain data.

In total, 600 or so healthy bone marrow donors made up the cohort. Cohort members were all nominally healthy when sampled, although unrecorded immune exposures were likely present. The donor was CMV seronegative and was included in the group of several hundred seronegative cohort members. A peripheral blood sample was provided by each donor, and peripheral blood mononuclear cells were used for TCR beta sequencing. Genomic DNA extraction from the blood cell samples was performed with the Qiagen DNeasy Blood Extraction Kit. The method was the immunoSEQ multiplex PCR assay. A mixture of 60 forward primers for TCR Vbeta segments and 13 reverse primers for TCR Jbeta segments was used in the multiplex PCR. The CDR3 region of rearranged TCR beta genes was amplified from genomic DNA with a multiplex PCR assay. The amplified TCR beta libraries were sequenced on the Illumina HiSeq System as 87-base-pair reads. Per the original workflow: A later analysis tallied about 77 million unique TCR beta chains across the 650 to 750 repertoires, and around 9.9 million of those chains were shared by two or more donors. To remove PCR and sequencing errors, raw reads were error-corrected and collapsed into unique sequences using a nearest-neighbor algorithm that merged closely related sequences. To assign V, D and J gene segments, CDR3 sequences were aligned to IMGT reference sequences. Each retained sequence needed at least a six-nucleotide match to both a V gene segment and a J gene segment. Rearrangements were called productive when the CDR3 lacked stop codons and stayed in frame with V and J; all others were non-productive. CDR3 was defined by IMGT convention, running from the second conserved V-encoded cysteine to the conserved J-encoded phenylalanine. The earlier analysis of a few hundred of the donors excluded sequences that lacked an unambiguous match to a single V gene segment. An earlier analysis of fewer than 750 of the donors classified V segments as functional when productive rearrangements were above 56.7% and as segregating when the standard deviation between donors was above 5%. A statistical classification framework was developed to diagnose cytomegalovirus status using the catalog of TCR beta chain sequences. In a later analysis, TCR nucleotide sequences were compared against IMGT/GENE-DB human TR gene sequences so that V and J genes could be assigned. In a later analysis, CDR3 sequences and most-parsimonious VDJ recombination scenarios were assigned using the TCRdist pipeline. In a later analysis, each TCR beta chain was defined by its CDR3 amino acid sequence together with its V-gene family, and reads lacking a unique V-gene family were excluded. A later analysis removed 600 or so highly shared, low-generation-probability nucleotide sequences to deal with suspected cross-contamination and a sequencing artifact. For each public chain, a later analysis derived a clonal expansion index from normalized ranks of inferred template counts within each repertoire. A later analysis computed generation probabilities with a VDJ recombination model fitted to out-of-frame rearrangements, and checked the results against IGoR. Hypergeometric tests were used in a later analysis to score TCR-TCR, TCR-HLA and TCR-CMV co-occurrence, with a repertoire-size bias correction applied to the TCR pairs. False discovery rates were estimated in a later analysis by permuting HLA or CMV assignments 20 times. In a later analysis, co-occurring TCRs were grouped with DBSCAN, and TCRdist sequence similarity was added when clustering was performed within HLA-allele-positive subsets. Co-occurrence clustering excluded repertoires with fewer than 30,000 or more than 120,000 public chains, plus five with anomalous nucleotide sharing. TCRdb stores this immuneACCESS table with in-frame sequences only. Part of the clones is absent; in the studies checked, under half of the shortfall reflects unresolved V genes, and no reason is known for the rest. The DNA gave D and trimming, while V, J and clone size come from that table. The table for this sample lists about 120,000 clones; around 79% of them were counted only once. The ten largest clones take up 1.5% of the sample.

The CDR3 spans 13 residues, from the cysteine through the phenylalanine. Of the read, only the CDR3 DNA is kept; its 39 bases are in frame from base 1. For CDR1 and CDR2, the germline V gene lists MNHEY and SVGAGI. Trimming at the junction amounts to 6 bases on V and 1 base on J, and the germline ends lie 9 bases apart. With respect to this clone: No antigen is known for it. Base quality data are lacking; no much larger clone is found one base away.

The sequence joins TRBV6-5 to TRBJ1-1, with TRBD1 tentatively as D gene (5 bases match). The specimen sequenced was PBMCs. This receptor was taken from a woman younger than 30 in good health and CMV-seronegative. Here the CDR3 is given as CASSLQGNTEAFF. The nucleotide sequence is TGTGCCAGCAGCCTTCAGGGGAACACTGAAGCTTTCTTT.